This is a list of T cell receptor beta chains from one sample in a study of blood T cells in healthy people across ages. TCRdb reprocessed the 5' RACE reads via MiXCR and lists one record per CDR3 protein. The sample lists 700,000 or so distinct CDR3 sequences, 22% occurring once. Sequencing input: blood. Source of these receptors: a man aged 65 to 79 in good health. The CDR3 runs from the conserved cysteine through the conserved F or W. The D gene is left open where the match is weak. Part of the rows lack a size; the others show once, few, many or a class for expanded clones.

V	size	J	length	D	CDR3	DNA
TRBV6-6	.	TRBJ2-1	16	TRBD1	CASRTPGQGLYNEQFF	TGTGCCAGCAGAACCCCGGGACAGGGCCTTTACAATGAGCAGTTCTTC
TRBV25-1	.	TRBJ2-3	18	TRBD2	CASSELGTSGRAGDTQYF	TGTGCCAGCAGTGAATTAGGGACTAGCGGGAGGGCCGGAGATACGCAGTATTTT
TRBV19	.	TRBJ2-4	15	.	CASTPNSGTKNIQYF	TGTGCCAGTACCCCAAACTCAGGGACCAAAAACATTCAGTACTTC
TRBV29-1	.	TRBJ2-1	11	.	CSVVSGVEQFF	TGCAGCGTTGTTTCGGGGGTTGAGCAGTTCTTC
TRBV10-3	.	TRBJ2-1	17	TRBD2	CAISKGTSGSSYNEQFF	TGTGCCATCAGTAAAGGGACTAGCGGTAGCTCCTACAATGAGCAGTTCTTC
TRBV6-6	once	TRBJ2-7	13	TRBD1	CASSQTGVYEQYF	TGTGCCAGCAGCCAGACAGGGGTATACGAGCAGTACTTC
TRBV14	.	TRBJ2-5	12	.	CASSPLGYDQYF	TGTGCCAGCAGCCCCCTCGGGTACGATCAGTACTTC
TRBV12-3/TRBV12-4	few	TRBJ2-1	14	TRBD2	CASRRTSGGNEQFF	TGTGCCAGCAGACGGACTAGCGGGGGAAATGAGCAGTTCTTC
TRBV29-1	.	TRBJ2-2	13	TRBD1	CSVEQGAFGELFF	TGCAGCGTTGAACAGGGGGCGTTCGGGGAGCTGTTTTTT
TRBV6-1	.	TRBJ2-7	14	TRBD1	CASRETGTGGEQYF	TGTGCCAGCAGGGAAACCGGGACAGGGGGCGAGCAGTACTTC
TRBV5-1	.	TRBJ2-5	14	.	CASTRGGLWETQYF	TGCGCCAGCACGAGGGGGGGCCTTTGGGAGACCCAGTACTTC
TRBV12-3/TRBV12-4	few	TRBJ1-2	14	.	CASSFGSTNYGYTF	TGTGCCAGCAGTTTTGGCAGTACTAACTATGGCTACACCTTC
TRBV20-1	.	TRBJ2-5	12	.	CSATGNRETQYF	TGCAGTGCTACTGGGAACAGGGAGACCCAGTACTTC
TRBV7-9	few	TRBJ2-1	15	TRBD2	CASSLGGTRDNEQFF	TGTGCCAGCAGCTTAGGGGGGACTAGGGACAATGAGCAGTTCTTC
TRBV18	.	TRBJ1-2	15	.	CASSPLSGTNYGYTF	TGTGCCAGCTCACCACTTTCCGGGACAAACTATGGCTACACCTTC
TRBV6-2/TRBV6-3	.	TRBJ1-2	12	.	CASSYPNYGYTF	TGTGCCAGCAGTTATCCTAACTATGGCTACACCTTC
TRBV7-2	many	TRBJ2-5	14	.	CASSLVQIQETQYF	TGTGCCAGCAGCTTAGTCCAGATCCAAGAGACCCAGTACTTC
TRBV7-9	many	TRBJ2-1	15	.	CASSSTRADENEQFF	TGTGCCAGCAGCTCTACTCGAGCGGATGAGAATGAGCAGTTCTTC
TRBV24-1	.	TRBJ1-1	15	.	CATSGPGSLGTEAFF	TGTGCCACCAGTGGGCCAGGAAGCTTGGGCACTGAAGCTTTCTTT
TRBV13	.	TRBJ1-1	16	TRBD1	CASSLVGRGPVTEAFF	TGTGCCAGCAGCTTAGTGGGCAGGGGGCCGGTCACTGAAGCTTTCTTT
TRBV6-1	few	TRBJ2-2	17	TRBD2	CASSDQGLVKNTGELFF	TGTGCCAGCAGTGATCAGGGACTAGTCAAAAACACCGGGGAGCTGTTTTTT
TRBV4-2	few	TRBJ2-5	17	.	CASSQVNWGRLQETQYF	TGTGCCAGCAGCCAAGTGAATTGGGGCAGATTACAAGAGACCCAGTACTTC
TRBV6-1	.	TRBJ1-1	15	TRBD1	CASRDRGQGATEAFF	TGTGCCAGCAGGGATCGGGGACAGGGGGCCACTGAAGCTTTCTTT
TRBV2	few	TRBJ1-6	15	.	CASTGEGTYNSPLHF	TGTGCCAGCACCGGGGAGGGGACCTATAATTCACCCCTCCACTTT
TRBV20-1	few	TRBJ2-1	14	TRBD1	CSARTGTGYNEQFF	TGCAGTGCTAGAACCGGGACAGGATACAATGAGCAGTTCTTC
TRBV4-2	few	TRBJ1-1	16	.	CASSQSPISGHTEAFF	TGTGCCAGCAGCCAATCCCCGATCTCGGGGCATACTGAAGCTTTCTTT
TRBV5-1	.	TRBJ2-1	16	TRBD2	CASSLNPSGRASEQFF	TGCGCCAGCAGCTTGAACCCTAGCGGGAGGGCATCTGAGCAGTTCTTC
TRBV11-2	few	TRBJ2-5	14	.	CASSLSWNQETQYF	TGTGCCAGCAGCTTATCCTGGAACCAAGAGACCCAGTACTTC
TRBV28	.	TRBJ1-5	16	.	CASSSPVRGGEQAQHF	TGTGCCAGCAGTTCTCCAGTTAGAGGCGGCGAACAGGCCCAGCATTTT
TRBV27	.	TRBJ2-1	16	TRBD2	CASSFAGGPLSNEQFF	TGTGCCAGCAGTTTTGCGGGAGGGCCGCTTAGCAATGAGCAGTTCTTC
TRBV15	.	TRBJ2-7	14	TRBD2	CATSSWGLAHEQYF	TGTGCCACCAGCAGTTGGGGACTAGCCCACGAGCAGTACTTC
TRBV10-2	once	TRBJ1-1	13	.	CASRPRKNTEAFF	TGCGCCAGCAGACCCAGGAAGAACACTGAAGCTTTCTTT
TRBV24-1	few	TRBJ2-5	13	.	CATSDSSLETQYF	TGTGCCACCAGTGATTCCAGTCTAGAGACCCAGTACTTC
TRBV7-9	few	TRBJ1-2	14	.	CASSPSFGEYGYTF	TGTGCCAGCAGCCCCTCCTTTGGGGAATATGGCTACACCTTC
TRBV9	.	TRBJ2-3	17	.	CASSVRPVVGTPATQYF	TGTGCCAGCAGCGTGCGGCCGGTAGTAGGAACCCCGGCTACGCAGTATTTT
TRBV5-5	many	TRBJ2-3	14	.	CASSLVTDTDTQYF	TGTGCCAGCAGCTTGGTGACTGACACAGATACGCAGTATTTT
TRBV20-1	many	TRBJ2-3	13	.	CSARVPGTDTQYF	TGCAGTGCTAGAGTTCCAGGGACAGATACGCAGTATTTT
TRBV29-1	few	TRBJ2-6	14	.	CSVRDLSGANVLTF	TGCAGCGTAAGAGACCTCTCTGGGGCCAACGTCCTGACTTTC
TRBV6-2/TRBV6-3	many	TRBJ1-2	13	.	CASSPGLNYGYTF	TGTGCCAGCAGCCCCGGACTTAACTATGGCTACACCTTC
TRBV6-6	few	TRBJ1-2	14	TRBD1	CASNTGGANYGYTF	TGTGCCAGCAATACAGGGGGAGCTAACTATGGCTACACCTTC
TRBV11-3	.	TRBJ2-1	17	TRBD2	CASSLGAGGHSYNEQFF	TGTGCCAGCAGCTTAGGAGCGGGAGGGCACTCCTACAATGAGCAGTTCTTC
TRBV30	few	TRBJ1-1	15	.	CAWSGGVIRHTEAFF	TGTGCCTGGAGTGGAGGCGTTATCAGGCACACTGAAGCTTTCTTT
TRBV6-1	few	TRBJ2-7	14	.	CASSEGSQWGEQYF	TGTGCCAGCAGTGAAGGTTCACAGTGGGGCGAGCAGTACTTC
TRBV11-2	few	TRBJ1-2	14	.	CASSYPGANYGYTF	TGTGCCAGCAGCTATCCGGGAGCTAACTATGGCTACACCTTC
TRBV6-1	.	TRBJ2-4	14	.	CASRSDLAKNIQYF	TGTGCCAGCAGGTCAGATCTAGCCAAAAACATTCAGTACTTC
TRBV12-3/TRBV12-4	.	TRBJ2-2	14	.	CASSRQGLAGELFF	TGTGCCAGCAGTCGACAAGGCCTCGCCGGGGAGCTGTTTTTT
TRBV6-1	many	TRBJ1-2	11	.	CAGATNYGYTF	TGTGCCGGCGCGACTAACTATGGCTACACCTTC
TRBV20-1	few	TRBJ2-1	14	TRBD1	CSARGGTGLNEQFF	TGCAGTGCTAGAGGAGGGACAGGGCTCAATGAGCAGTTCTTC
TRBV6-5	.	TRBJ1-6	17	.	CASSYSPLQGTGSPLHF	TGTGCCAGCAGTTACTCCCCCTTACAGGGAACAGGTTCACCCCTCCACTTT
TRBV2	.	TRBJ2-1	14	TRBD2	CASSKANRGDEQFF	TGTGCCAGCAGTAAAGCTAACCGGGGGGATGAGCAGTTCTTC